This T cell receptor (beta chain) is drawn from a study of spatial heterogeneity in lung cancer. Time point noted: sample taken at primary tumor resection. No cells were sorted before sequencing. The whole RNA sequenced was extracted from tumor, nontumor lung or frozen PBMC. The sample holds many counts of this clonotype. MiXCR, run by TCRdb on the 5' RACE reads, gives a single entry per CDR3 protein. Counted here are about 12,000 distinct CDR3 sequences, 13% to 15% occurring once; the ten biggest clones make up around 38%. This clonotype was obtained from a male donor with early-stage non-small cell lung cancer. The sample here was PBMCs, taken at surgery.

CDR3 nucleotides: TGTGCCAGCAGCCCAGGACTACACACCGGGGAGCTGTTTTTT. This encodes CASSPGLHTGELFF. The V gene is TRBV11-2, the J gene TRBJ2-2; D possibly corresponds to TRBD2 (6 bases). The germline CDR1 and CDR2 sequences are SGHAT and FQNNGV. The V gene lost 5 bases and the J gene lost 3 bases, with 10 bases spanning the gap. This CDR3 contains 14 residues.